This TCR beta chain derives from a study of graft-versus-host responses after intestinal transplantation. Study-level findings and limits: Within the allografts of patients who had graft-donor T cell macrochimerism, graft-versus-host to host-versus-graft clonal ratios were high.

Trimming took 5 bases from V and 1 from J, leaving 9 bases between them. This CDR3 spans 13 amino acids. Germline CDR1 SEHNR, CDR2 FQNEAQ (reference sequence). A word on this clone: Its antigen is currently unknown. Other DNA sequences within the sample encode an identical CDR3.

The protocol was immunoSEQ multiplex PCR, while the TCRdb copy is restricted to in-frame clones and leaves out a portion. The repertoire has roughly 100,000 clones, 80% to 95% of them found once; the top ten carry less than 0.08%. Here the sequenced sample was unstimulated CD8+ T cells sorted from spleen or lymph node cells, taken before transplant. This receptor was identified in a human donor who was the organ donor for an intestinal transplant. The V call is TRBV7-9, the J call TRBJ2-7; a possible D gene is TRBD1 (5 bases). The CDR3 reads CASSGDSSYEQYF. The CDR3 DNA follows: TGTGCCAGCAGCGGTGACAGTTCCTACGAGCAGTACTTC.